This entry describes one T cell receptor beta chain. The germline V gene encodes CDR1 SGHNT and CDR2 YYREEE (reference sequence). The junction had 3 bases not matched to a gene; V was cut back by 0 bases and J by 6 bases. The CDR3 totals 14 residues. The record originates from a study of shared clonotypes between healthy human individuals. Sequencing used immunoSEQ multiplex PCR; TCRdb keeps in-frame clones, though not all of them. The sample has around 1.5 million clones, nearly 99% seen once; the top ten hold roughly 0.4%. The sequencing sample was made of naive CD4+ T cells sorted from blood. Indicated subset: CD45RA+ positively selected. The source is a man aged 25-40 years in good health. This sequence joins TRBV5-4 and TRBJ2-4; 7 bases fit TRBD2. CDR3 region: CASSLERELNIQYF. CDR3 in DNA: TGTGCCAGCAGCTTGGAGCGGGAATTAAACATTCAGTACTTC.